This TCR beta chain was observed in a study of neurological immune-mediated disorders. Broader study findings: Patients with HTLV-1-associated myelopathy had the highest level of TCR clonal expansion, whereas patients with multiple sclerosis had the lowest level, falling beneath the level found in healthy controls. Because no CDR3 amino acid sequences were shared across subjects by expanded clones, private repertoires were suggested in all groups.

Germline V gives CDR1 SGHTA, CDR2 FQGNSA. The length of the CDR3 is 11 residues. Deletions cut 6 bases from V and 5 bases from J, with 7 bases between. Sorted libraries were made with some 950,000 CD4+ or CD8+ T cells. TCRdb passed the 5' RACE reads through MiXCR, listing each CDR3 protein once. The sample lists tens of thousands of distinct CDR3 sequences; roughly 5% were seen once. This clonotype was picked up many times. What it binds is unknown. The sequenced material came from CD4+ T cells from blood. The V and J genes are TRBV7-2 and TRBJ1-1; D ambiguous. This receptor was identified in a man aged 18 to 29 in good health. The CDR3 nucleotides are TGTGCCAGCAGAGTCAGTACTGAAGCTTTCTTT. As protein: CASRVSTEAFF.